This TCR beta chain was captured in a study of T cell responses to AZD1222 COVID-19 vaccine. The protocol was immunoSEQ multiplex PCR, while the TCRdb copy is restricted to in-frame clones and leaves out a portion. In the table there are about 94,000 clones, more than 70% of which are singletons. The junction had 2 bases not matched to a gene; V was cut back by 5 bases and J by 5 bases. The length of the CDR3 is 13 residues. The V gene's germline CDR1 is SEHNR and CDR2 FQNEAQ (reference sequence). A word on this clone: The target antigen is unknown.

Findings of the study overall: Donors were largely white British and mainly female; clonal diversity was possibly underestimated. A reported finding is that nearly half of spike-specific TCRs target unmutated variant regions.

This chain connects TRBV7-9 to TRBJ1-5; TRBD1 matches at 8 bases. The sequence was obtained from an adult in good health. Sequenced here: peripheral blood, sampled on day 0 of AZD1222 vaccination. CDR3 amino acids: CASSGQGDQPQHF. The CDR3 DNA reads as TGTGCCAGCAGCGGACAGGGTGATCAGCCCCAGCATTTT.